The clone carrying this T cell receptor beta chain appeared a single time. TCRdb recomputed calls from the RT-PCR reads with MiXCR, one row per CDR3 protein. The sample shows 150,000 or so distinct CDR3 sequences, 9.5% to 13% of them seen only once. The data originate from a study of response to subunit inactivated influenza vaccine. Sample: non-naive T cells sorted from PBMCs, taken 35 to 45 days after vaccination. This receptor was identified in a man aged 50-60 years who received an inactivated influenza vaccine.

The CDR3 is CASQGNAYEQYF. CDR3 bases: TGTGCCAGCCAGGGGAATGCCTACGAGCAGTACTTC. The chain couples TRBV28 to TRBJ2-7; D possibly corresponds to TRBD1 (6 bases). The CDR3 extends over 12 amino acids. CDR1 and CDR2 (germline): MDHEN, SYDVKM. V lost 8 bases to trimming and J lost 2 bases, with 10 bases between them.